The clone carrying this TCR beta chain showed up many times. The CDR3 spans 14 residues. Germline loops: CDR1 ENHRY, CDR2 SYGVKD. V shed 7 bases and J shed 0 bases, with 7 bases lying between them. This entry is derived from a study of human T cells and chemical hapten exposure. The wider study: The study patch tested 0.01% DPC on the upper back and read results at 6 days.

TCRdb re-called the RACE reads through MiXCR, storing one row per CDR3 protein. Of about 81,000 distinct CDR3 sequences in the sample, 6% to 9% were seen once. Indicated time point: patch test 1, 2 weeks after DPC sensitization. Treatment here: therapeutic diphenylcyclopropenone sensitization with weekly scalp DPC. The sample was whole blood, taken in connection with sensitization to the hapten diphenylcyclopropenone (DPC). This receptor was obtained from a woman under 40 with alopecia areata. Some clones in this sample may be carry-over from other donors' samples. The chain employs TRBV10-3 and TRBJ2-6; TRBD2 is a possible D gene (5 bases). CDR3: CAITGDSGANVLTF. CDR3 DNA sequence: TGTGCCATCACCGGGGACTCTGGGGCCAACGTCCTGACTTTC.